The rows below give T cell receptor beta chains drawn from one sample of a study of cytomegalovirus exposure and HLA in healthy donors. The table came from immunoSEQ multiplex PCR; TCRdb's copy has only in-frame clones and leaves some out. The profile shows a few hundred thousand clones, 92% of them singletons. The sequenced material came from PBMCs. All receptors derive from a girl aged 2 to 10 in good health and CMV-seronegative. Each CDR3 is given with its conserved first and last residue. The D gene is left open where the match is weak. Not all rows give a size; the values are once, few, many and, for expanded clones, a class.

TRBV7-2	TRBJ2-3	TRBD2	.	TGTGCCAGCAGCGATGGCGGGAGGGCCTCAACAGATACGCAGTATTTT	CASSDGGRASTDTQYF
TRBV27	TRBJ1-5	.	.	TGTGCCAGCAGTTTCTCTTATAGCAATCAGCCCCAGCATTTT	CASSFSYSNQPQHF
TRBV10-3	TRBJ2-7	TRBD1	.	TGTGCCATCAGTGGGGGACAGGGTCCCTACGAGCAGTACTTC	CAISGGQGPYEQYF
TRBV5-1	TRBJ2-7	TRBD1	.	TGCGCCAGCAGCTTGGGACAGGGTGTCAACGAGCAGTACTTC	CASSLGQGVNEQYF
TRBV5-5	TRBJ2-7	TRBD1	.	TGTGCCAGCAGCTCCGGGACAGGGGGCCCTGCGAGTTACGAGCAGTACTTC	CASSSGTGGPASYEQYF
TRBV7-6	TRBJ1-2	TRBD1	.	TGTGCCAGCAGCTTAGCACCGGACAGGGGCTACGGGGGCTACACCTTC	CASSLAPDRGYGGYTF
TRBV30	TRBJ1-1	TRBD1	.	TGTGCCTGGAGTGTAGGACAGGGCATGAACACTGAAGCTTTCTTT	CAWSVGQGMNTEAFF
TRBV6-1	TRBJ2-3	TRBD2	.	TGTGCCAGCAGTCCCCTAGCGGGAAGCACAGATACGCAGTATTTT	CASSPLAGSTDTQYF
TRBV7-2	TRBJ2-7	TRBD1	.	TGTGCCAGCAGCCCTCAGGGACAGGGAAGGAACGAGCAGTACTTC	CASSPQGQGRNEQYF
TRBV5-1	TRBJ1-2	.	.	TGCGCCAGCAGCGACCGACAGAATAACTATGGCTACACCTTC	CASSDRQNNYGYTF
TRBV28	TRBJ1-2	.	.	TGTGCCAGCAGTTTATACGTAGCTAACTATGGCTACACCTTC	CASSLYVANYGYTF
TRBV27	TRBJ2-7	.	.	TGTGCCAGCAGACATGCCGGGACACGCGCCTACGAGCAGTACTTC	CASRHAGTRAYEQYF
TRBV6-1	TRBJ1-1	TRBD1	.	TGTGCCAGCAGTGAAACTCGACAGGGGGACAACACTGAAGCTTTCTTT	CASSETRQGDNTEAFF
TRBV5-1	TRBJ2-2	TRBD2	.	TGCGCCAGCAGCCCCATGACTAGCGGGGACACCGGGGAGCTGTTTTTT	CASSPMTSGDTGELFF
TRBV19	TRBJ1-1	.	.	TGTGCCAGTAGTGTCACGGACAGCGAGAGCACTGAAGCTTTCTTT	CASSVTDSESTEAFF
TRBV6-5	TRBJ1-1	.	.	TGTGCCAGCAGCAGACAAACTGGTGAAGCTTTCTTT	CASSRQTGEAFF
TRBV28	TRBJ1-2	.	.	TGTGCCAGCAGTTTCAGCGGGGGCTGGAGCTACACCTTC	CASSFSGGWSYTF
TRBV30	TRBJ1-3	.	once	TGTGCCTGGAGTGCCCTCTCTGGAAACACCATATATTTT	CAWSALSGNTIYF
TRBV30	TRBJ2-1	TRBD1	once	TGTGCCTGGAGTGCAGCCGGACAGGGATGGCAGTTCTTC	CAWSAAGQGWQFF
TRBV2	TRBJ1-5	TRBD1	once	TGTGCCAGCAGAGCGACAGGGGGGAATCAGCCCCAGCATTTT	CASRATGGNQPQHF
TRBV30	TRBJ2-7	.	.	TGTGCCTGGAGTCCTCCCAACACCTACGAGCAGTACTTC	CAWSPPNTYEQYF
TRBV2	TRBJ2-7	TRBD2	.	TGTGCCAGCAGTGGTCTAGCGGAAAACTACGAGCAGTACTTC	CASSGLAENYEQYF
TRBV9	TRBJ1-1	.	.	TGTGCCAGCAGCGTAGGTTGGGAGACTGAAGCTTTCTTT	CASSVGWETEAFF
TRBV18	TRBJ2-2	.	.	TGTGCCAGCTCACCGGGCGTTAACACCGGGGAGCTGTTTTTT	CASSPGVNTGELFF
TRBV6-5	TRBJ2-7	TRBD1	few	TGTGCCAGCAGCCCTGGGACAGACGAGCAGTACTTC	CASSPGTDEQYF
TRBV2	TRBJ1-6	.	.	TGTGCCAGCAGTGAAGGCCTCAGGGGTCAGCGTACTTCACCCCTCCACTTT	CASSEGLRGQRTSPLHF
TRBV2	TRBJ1-2	.	.	TGTGCCAGGGGACACCTGAACCTTAACTATGGCTACACCTTC	CARGHLNLNYGYTF
TRBV6-1	TRBJ1-2	.	.	TGTGCCAGCAGTGAATCAACAGCCCACGGCTATGGCTACACCTTC	CASSESTAHGYGYTF
TRBV5-6	TRBJ2-1	.	.	TGTGCCAGCGATGGGGGCCGGAGGAGCAATGAGCAGTTCTTC	CASDGGRRSNEQFF
TRBV23-1	TRBJ1-4	.	.	TGCGCCAGCAGTCAATCGGAGGGCAATGAAAAACTGTTTTTT	CASSQSEGNEKLFF
TRBV6-5	TRBJ1-1	.	.	TGTGCCAGCAGATTCCGAGAACTGAACACTGAAGCTTTCTTT	CASRFRELNTEAFF
TRBV25-1	TRBJ2-2	TRBD2	.	TGTGCCAGTCAGACAGCGGGAGGCCCCCTCGGGGAGCTGTTTTTT	CASQTAGGPLGELFF
TRBV28	TRBJ1-2	TRBD1	.	TGTGCCAACCGAAGACAGGGGGCTGAAGGCTACACCTTC	CANRRQGAEGYTF
TRBV28	TRBJ1-2	.	.	TGTGCCAGCAGTTTATATGACAAGGCAGACTATGGCTACACCTTC	CASSLYDKADYGYTF
TRBV9	TRBJ2-7	.	.	TGTGCCAGCAGCGTAGTTGTGGGCAGGGGTAGGAACGAGCAGTACTTC	CASSVVVGRGRNEQYF
TRBV4-2	TRBJ2-1	.	.	TGTGCCAGCAGCCAAGAGACCGGGAGTTCAGGGAATGAGCAGTTCTTC	CASSQETGSSGNEQFF
TRBV13	TRBJ2-1	.	.	TGTGCCAGCAGCTTAGGGACAGACAATGAGCAGTTCTTC	CASSLGTDNEQFF
TRBV16	TRBJ1-1	.	.	TGTGCCAGCAGCTTAAGGTCTCAGGGAATGAACACTGAAGCTTTCTTT	CASSLRSQGMNTEAFF